This T cell receptor beta chain was observed in a study of CD8 T cells in ankylosing spondylitis (dated by TCRdb to the late 2010s). At the level of the whole study: The study profiled T cell receptor beta repertoires in healthy donors and ankylosing spondylitis patients to find disease-linked TCR variants. The whole study cohort included under 140 healthy donors and 25 ankylosing spondylitis patients. Peripheral blood samples were taken, and synovial fluid was additionally collected from ankylosing spondylitis patients.

For this clonotype: It has no known antigen specificity. Qualities for individual bases were not recorded, and no much larger clone is one base off.

Reads for this sample came from an Illumina HiSeq 2500. Quantitative 5'-RACE with molecular barcodes was used to prepare TCR beta libraries. Concerning the study's data processing: Disease-linked TCR variants were identified with a new computational method built on a probabilistic model of VDJ rearrangement. Using fastp trimming at Q25 and MiXCR clonotype assembly, TCRdb reanalyzed the public sequencing data and kept in-frame beta chains. CDR3 protein duplicates are merged, each entry listing the most common genes and DNA. TCRdb's processing, not the authors', yielded these V and J calls. The sample table records 150,000 to 200,000 distinct CDR3 sequences; over 10% of these occur just once. Roughly 11% of the sample lies in the top ten. General conclusions and limits of the study: In peripheral blood, the disease-linked clones were found at relatively low frequencies and had a CD8+ phenotype. A TCR beta motif made up of seven or eight highly homologous amino acid variants appeared to be characteristic of blood from ankylosing spondylitis patients. Some of the motif variants had been reported before in the synovial fluid and blood of reactive arthritis patients, a finding that suggests common disease-initiation mechanisms. According to the report, matched synovial fluid samples from ankylosing spondylitis patients were significantly enriched for the disease-linked clones.

The CDR3 runs 16 amino acids, cysteine and phenylalanine included. The entry retains the CDR3 DNA only, 48 bases that are in frame from base 1. The V end gives up 1 base and the J end 2 bases, leaving 4 bases in the junction not matched to a gene. For CDR1 and CDR2, the germline V gene lists SGHRS and YFSETQ. This receptor was identified in a female donor with ankylosing spondylitis or in good health (not recorded which). The chain is encoded by TRBV5-1 joined to TRBJ2-3; 10 bases in the middle match TRBD2. The sequencing input was blood, either unsorted or a sorted T cell fraction (not recorded which). CDR3 protein: CASSLTSGVATDTQYF. The DNA sequence is as follows: TGCGCCAGCAGCTTGACTAGCGGGGTAGCCACAGATACGCAGTATTTT. The entire variable domain, with the stretches around the CDR3 drawn from the reference TRBV5-1 and TRBJ2-3 proteins, is KAGVTQTPRYLIKTRGQQVTLSCSPISGHRSVSWYQQTPGQGLQFLFEYFSETQRNKGNFPGRFSGRQFSNSRSEMNVSTLELGDSALYLCASSLTSGVATDTQYFGPGTRLTVL.